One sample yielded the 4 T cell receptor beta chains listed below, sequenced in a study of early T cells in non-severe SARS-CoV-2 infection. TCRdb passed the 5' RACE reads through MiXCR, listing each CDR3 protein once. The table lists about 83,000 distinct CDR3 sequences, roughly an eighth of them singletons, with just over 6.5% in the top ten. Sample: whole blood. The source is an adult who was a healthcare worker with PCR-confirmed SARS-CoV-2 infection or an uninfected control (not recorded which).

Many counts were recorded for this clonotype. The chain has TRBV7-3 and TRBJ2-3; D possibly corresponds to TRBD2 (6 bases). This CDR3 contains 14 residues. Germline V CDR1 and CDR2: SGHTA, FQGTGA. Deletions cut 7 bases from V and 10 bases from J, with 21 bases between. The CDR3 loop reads CASTIIPTRTAQYF. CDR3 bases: TGTGCCAGCACCATAATCCCGACTAGAACGGCGCAGTATTTT.

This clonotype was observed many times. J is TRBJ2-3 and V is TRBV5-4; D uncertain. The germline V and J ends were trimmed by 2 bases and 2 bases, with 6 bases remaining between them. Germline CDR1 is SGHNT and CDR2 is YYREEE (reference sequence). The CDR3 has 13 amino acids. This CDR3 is CASSLGLTDTQYF. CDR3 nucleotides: TGTGCCAGCAGCTTAGGGCTCACAGATACGCAGTATTTT.

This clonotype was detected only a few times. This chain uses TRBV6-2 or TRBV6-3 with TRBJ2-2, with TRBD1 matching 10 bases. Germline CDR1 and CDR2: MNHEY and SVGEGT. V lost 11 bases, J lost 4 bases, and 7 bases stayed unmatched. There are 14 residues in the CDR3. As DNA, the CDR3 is TGTGCCGGTTCCGGGACAGGGGTCACCGGGGAGCTGTTTTTT. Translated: CAGSGTGVTGELFF.

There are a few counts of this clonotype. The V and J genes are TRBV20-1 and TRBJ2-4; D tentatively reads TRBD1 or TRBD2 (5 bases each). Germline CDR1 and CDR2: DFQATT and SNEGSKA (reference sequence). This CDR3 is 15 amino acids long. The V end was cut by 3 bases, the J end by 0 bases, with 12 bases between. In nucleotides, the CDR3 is TGCAGTGCTAGCACTTCCGGGACAGCCAAAAACATTCAGTACTTC. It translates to CSASTSGTAKNIQYF.